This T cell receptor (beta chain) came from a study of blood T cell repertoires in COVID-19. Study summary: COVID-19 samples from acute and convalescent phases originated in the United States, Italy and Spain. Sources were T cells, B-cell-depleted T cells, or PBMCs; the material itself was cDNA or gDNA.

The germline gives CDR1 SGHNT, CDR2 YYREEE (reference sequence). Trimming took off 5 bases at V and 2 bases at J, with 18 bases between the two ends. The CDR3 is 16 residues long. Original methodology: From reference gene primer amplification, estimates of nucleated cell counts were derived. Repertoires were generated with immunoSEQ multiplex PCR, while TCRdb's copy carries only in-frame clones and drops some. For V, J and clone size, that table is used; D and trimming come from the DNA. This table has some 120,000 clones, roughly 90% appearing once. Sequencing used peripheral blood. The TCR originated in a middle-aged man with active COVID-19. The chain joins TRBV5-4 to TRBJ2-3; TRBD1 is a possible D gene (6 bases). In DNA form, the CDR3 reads TGTGCCAGCAGTTCCGGGACATCCCAGGCCACAGATACGCAGTATTTT. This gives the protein CASSSGTSQATDTQYF.